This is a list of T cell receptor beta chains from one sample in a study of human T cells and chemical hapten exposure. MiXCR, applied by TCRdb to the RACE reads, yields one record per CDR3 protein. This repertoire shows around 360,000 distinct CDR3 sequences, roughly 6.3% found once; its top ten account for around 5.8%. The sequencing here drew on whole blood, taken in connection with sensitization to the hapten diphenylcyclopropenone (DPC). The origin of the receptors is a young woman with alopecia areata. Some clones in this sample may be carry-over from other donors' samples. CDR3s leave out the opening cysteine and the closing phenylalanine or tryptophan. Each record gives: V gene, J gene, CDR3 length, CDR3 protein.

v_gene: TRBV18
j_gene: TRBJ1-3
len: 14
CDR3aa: ASSPEGTYSGNTIY

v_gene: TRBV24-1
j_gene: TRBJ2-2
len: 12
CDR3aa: ATRRNLNTGELF

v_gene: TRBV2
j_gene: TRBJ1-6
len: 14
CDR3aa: ASSGSTGTGYSPLH

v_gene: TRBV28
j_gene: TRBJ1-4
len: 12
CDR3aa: ASRRGPSNEKLF

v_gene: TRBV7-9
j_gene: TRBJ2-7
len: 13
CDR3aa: ASSLARGTAYEQY

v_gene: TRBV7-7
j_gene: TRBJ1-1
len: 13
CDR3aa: ASSSETTGNTEAF

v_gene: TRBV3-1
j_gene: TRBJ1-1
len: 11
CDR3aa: ASSQVTVSEAF

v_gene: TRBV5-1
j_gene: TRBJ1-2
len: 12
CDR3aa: ASSLVPADYGYT

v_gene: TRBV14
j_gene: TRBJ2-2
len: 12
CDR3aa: ASSRSLQTGELF

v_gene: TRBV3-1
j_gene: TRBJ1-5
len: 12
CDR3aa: ASSQDAGNQPQH

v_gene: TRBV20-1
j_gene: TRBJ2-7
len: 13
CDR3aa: SASTAPGRPYEQY

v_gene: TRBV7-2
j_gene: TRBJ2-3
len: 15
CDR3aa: ASSLVPRGSAQDTQY

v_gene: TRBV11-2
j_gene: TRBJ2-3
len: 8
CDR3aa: ASSLTTQY

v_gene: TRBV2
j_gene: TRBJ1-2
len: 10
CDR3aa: ASSEGEYGYT

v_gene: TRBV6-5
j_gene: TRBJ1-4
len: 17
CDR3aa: ASSYKGTHTYATNEKLF

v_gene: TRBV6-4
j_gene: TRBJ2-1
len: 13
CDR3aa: ASSVTSGGNNEQF